The clone carrying this TCR beta chain came up a few times. The target antigen is unknown. This specimen comes from a study of immune evolution from preneoplasia to lung adenocarcinoma. The CDR3 has 16 residues. Per the germline V gene, CDR1 is SGDLS and CDR2 is YYNGEE. The V and J ends lost 0 bases and 0 bases respectively, with 12 bases between them. Patient tissue came from resections in Japan or China, 2014–2017. Two lung cancer pathologists independently confirmed each histologic diagnosis. Produced via immunoSEQ multiplex PCR; TCRdb's table is partial and in-frame only. This table holds about 2,600 clones, about 86% found once. The study's findings and limits: Normal lung had highest clonality; later lesions appeared denser, more diverse. Normal lung had the highest top T cell clone frequencies.

The clonotype was recovered from a person aged 65 to 85 with invasive lung adenocarcinoma. Sequenced input: FFPE invasive lung adenocarcinoma tissue. V is TRBV9 and J is TRBJ1-1, with D hard to call. CDR3 protein: CASSVGPEALNTEAFF. CDR3 nucleotides: TGTGCCAGCAGCGTAGGACCGGAAGCCCTGAACACTGAAGCTTTCTTT.